These 2 T cell receptor beta chains originate from one sample sequenced in a study of Graves' ophthalmopathy and Graves' hyperthyroidism. RNA transcripts were the source from which TCR beta CDR3 regions were amplified. The library came from an HTBI-primed first-round RT-PCR and a second-round multiplex PCR. TCRdb re-called the multiplex PCR reads through MiXCR, storing one row per CDR3 protein. The table records about 220,000 distinct CDR3 sequences, 20% to 25% of them present only once. What was sequenced was peripheral blood. The receptors were sampled from a woman aged 50 to 65 with Graves' ophthalmopathy.

The sample holds one count of this clonotype. The rearrangement joins TRBV27 to TRBJ1-5; 8 bases match TRBD1. Germline V gene sequence: CDR1 MNHEY, CDR2 SMNVEV (reference sequence). Trimming cost V 3 bases and J 4 bases; bases outside gene matches: 2. CDR3 size: 14 residues. The CDR3: CASSLTGENQPQHF. CDR3 bases: TGTGCCAGCAGTTTGACAGGGGAAAATCAGCCCCAGCATTTT.

This clonotype showed up just a few times. This clone may be a read error of a much larger clone one base away. The chain employs TRBV24-1 and TRBJ2-2; possibly TRBD2 for D (7 bases). Germline V gene sequence: CDR1 KGHDR, CDR2 SFDVKD. V lost 3 bases to trimming and J lost 5 bases, with 15 bases between them. The CDR3 has 16 amino acids. For the CDR3, the DNA is TGTGCCACCAGTGATCGGGACGGGGGGCTTACCGGGGAGCTGTTTTTT. Protein sequence: CATSDRDGGLTGELFF.